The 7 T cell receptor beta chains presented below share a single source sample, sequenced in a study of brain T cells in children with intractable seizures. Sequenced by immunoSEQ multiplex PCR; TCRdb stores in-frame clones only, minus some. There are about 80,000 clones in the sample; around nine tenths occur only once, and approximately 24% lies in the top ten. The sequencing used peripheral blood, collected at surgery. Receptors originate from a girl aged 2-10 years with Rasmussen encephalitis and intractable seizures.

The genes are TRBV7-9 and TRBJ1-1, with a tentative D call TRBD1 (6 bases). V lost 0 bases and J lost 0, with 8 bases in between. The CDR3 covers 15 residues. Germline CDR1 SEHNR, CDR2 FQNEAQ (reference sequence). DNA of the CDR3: TGTGCCAGCAGCTTAGCGGCAGGGGTGAACACTGAAGCTTTCTTT. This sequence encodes CASSLAAGVNTEAFF.

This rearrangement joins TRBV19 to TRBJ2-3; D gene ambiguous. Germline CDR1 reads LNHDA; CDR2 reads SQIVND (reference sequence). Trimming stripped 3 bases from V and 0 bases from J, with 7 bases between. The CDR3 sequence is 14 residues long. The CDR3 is CASSMTPSTDTQYF. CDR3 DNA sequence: TGTGCCAGTAGTATGACGCCTAGCACAGATACGCAGTATTTT.

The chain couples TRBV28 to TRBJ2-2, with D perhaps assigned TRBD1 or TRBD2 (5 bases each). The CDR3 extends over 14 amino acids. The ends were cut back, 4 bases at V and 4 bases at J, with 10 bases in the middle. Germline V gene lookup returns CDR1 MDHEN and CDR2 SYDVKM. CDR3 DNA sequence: TGTGCCAGCAGTTCGGGGCTCACCACCGGGGAGCTGTTTTTT. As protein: CASSSGLTTGELFF.

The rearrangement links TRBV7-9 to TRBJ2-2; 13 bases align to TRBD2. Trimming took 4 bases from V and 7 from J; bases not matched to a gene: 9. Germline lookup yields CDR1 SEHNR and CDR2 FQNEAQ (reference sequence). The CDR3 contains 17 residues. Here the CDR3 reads CASSSGLAGDENGELFF. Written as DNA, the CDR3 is TGTGCCAGCAGCTCCGGACTAGCGGGAGATGAGAACGGGGAGCTGTTTTTT.

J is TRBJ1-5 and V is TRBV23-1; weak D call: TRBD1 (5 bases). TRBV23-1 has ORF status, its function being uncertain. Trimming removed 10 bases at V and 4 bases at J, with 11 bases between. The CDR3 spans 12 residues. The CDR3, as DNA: TGCGCCAACCAGAACAGGAATCAGCCCCAGCATTTT. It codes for CANQNRNQPQHF.

The CDR3 region is CASSSTGLGNTIYF. Here the CDR3 DNA reads TGTGCCAGCAGCTCGACAGGGTTGGGAAACACCATATATTTT. The chain is built from TRBV7-6 and TRBJ1-3, with 7 bases identical to TRBD1. V was pared by 4 bases and J by 4 bases, with 4 bases of the junction left unmatched. Looked up from germline, CDR1 is SGHVS and CDR2 is FNYEAQ. CDR3 size: 14 residues.

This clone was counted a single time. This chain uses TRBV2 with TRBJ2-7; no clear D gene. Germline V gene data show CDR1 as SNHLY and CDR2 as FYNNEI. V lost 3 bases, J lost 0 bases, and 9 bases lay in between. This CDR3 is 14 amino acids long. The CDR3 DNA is TGTGCCAGCAGTGAGCCGGAGAGCTCCTACGAGCAGTACTTC. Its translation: CASSEPESSYEQYF.